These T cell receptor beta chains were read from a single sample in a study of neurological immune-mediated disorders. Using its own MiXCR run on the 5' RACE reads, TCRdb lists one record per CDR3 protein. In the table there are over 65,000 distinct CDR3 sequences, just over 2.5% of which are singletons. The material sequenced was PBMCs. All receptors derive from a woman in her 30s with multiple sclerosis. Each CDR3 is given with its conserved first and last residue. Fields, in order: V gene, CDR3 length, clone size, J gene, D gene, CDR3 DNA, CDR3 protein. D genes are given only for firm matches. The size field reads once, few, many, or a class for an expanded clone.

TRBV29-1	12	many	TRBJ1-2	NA	TGCAGCGCGGGGGGTTTAGGGTATGGCTACACCTTC	CSAGGLGYGYTF
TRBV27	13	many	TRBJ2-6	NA	TGTGCCAGCAGTTTCGATGGGGCCAACGTCCTGACTTTC	CASSFDGANVLTF
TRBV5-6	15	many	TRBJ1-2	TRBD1	TGTGCCAGCAGCCCGGGACAGGGGAGTGGTACGGGCTACACCTTC	CASSPGQGSGTGYTF
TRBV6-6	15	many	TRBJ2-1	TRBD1	TGTGCCAGCACCGAACTCGCCGGGACAGGGAATGAGCAGTTCTTC	CASTELAGTGNEQFF
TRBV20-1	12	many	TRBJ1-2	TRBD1	TGCAGTGCAAGGCAGGGGGCGGTTGGCTACACCTTC	CSARQGAVGYTF
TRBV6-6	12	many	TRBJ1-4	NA	TGTGCAAGCGGACGGTTTAATGAAAAACTGTTTTTT	CASGRFNEKLFF
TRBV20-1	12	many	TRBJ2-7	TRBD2	TGCAGTGCCACGACTAGCGGCTACGAGCAGTACTTC	CSATTSGYEQYF
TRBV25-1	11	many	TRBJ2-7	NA	TGTGCCAGCAGTGAAATCGTGGAGCAGTACTTC	CASSEIVEQYF
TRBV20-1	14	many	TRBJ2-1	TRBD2	TGCAGTGCCCCATTATCTAGCGGGAGTGGGGAGCAGTTCTTC	CSAPLSSGSGEQFF
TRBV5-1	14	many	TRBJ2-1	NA	TGCGCCAGCAGCCCCCCGGCCCGAGAGATGGAGCAGTTCTTC	CASSPPAREMEQFF
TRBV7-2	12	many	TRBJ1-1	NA	TGTGCCAGCAGCTTTCTGGGAGTTGAAGCTTTCTTT	CASSFLGVEAFF
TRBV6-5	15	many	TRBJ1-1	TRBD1	TGTGCCAGCAGCGGGACAGATACGATGAACACTGAAGCTTTCTTT	CASSGTDTMNTEAFF
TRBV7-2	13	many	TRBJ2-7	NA	TGTGCCAGCAGCTTGCTCGGGGTGGGTGAGCAGTACTTC	CASSLLGVGEQYF
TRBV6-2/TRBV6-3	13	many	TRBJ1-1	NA	TGTGCCAGCAGAGGAGGAACTAACACTGAAGCTTTCTTT	CASRGGTNTEAFF
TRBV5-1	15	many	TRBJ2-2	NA	TGCGCCAGCAGCTGGGGTAGAAGAGACACCGGGGAGCTGTTTTTT	CASSWGRRDTGELFF
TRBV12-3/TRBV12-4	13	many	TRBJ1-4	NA	TGTGCCAGCAGTCGGCTGTTAGGGGAAAAACTGTTTTTT	CASSRLLGEKLFF